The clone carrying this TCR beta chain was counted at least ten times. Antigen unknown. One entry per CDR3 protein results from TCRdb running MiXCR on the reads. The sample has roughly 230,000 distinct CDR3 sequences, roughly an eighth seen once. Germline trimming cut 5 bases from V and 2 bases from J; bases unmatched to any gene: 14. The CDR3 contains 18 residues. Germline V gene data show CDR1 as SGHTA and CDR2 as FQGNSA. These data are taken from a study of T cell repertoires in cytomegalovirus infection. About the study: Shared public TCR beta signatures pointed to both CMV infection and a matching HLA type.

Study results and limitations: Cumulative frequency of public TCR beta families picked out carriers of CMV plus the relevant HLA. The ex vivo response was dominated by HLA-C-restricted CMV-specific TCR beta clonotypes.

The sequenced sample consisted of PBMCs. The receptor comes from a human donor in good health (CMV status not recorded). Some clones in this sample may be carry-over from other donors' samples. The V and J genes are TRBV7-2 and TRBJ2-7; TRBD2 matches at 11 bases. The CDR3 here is CASSLEGLAGGAPYEQYF. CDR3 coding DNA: TGTGCCAGCAGCCTCGAAGGTCTAGCGGGAGGCGCCCCCTACGAGCAGTACTTC.